Sequencing of this TCR beta chain was carried out in a study of blood T cell repertoires in COVID-19. CDR3 length equals 15 residues. V shed 1 base and J shed 0 bases, with 8 bases lying between them. Germline assignment: CDR1 SGHTA and CDR2 FQGTGA. Seattle patients were enrolled while actively infected and followed longitudinally. Data came from immunoSEQ multiplex PCR; TCRdb stores just in-frame clones and leaves some out. The table shows 390,000 or so clones, with 87% occurring only once. The chain has TRBV7-3 and TRBJ2-3; D is unclear. The sample was peripheral blood. This TCR derives from a woman aged 25-40 years with COVID-19, enrolled during active disease. CDR3 region: CASSLMGLSTDTQYF. The CDR3 bases are TGTGCCAGCAGCTTAATGGGCCTGAGCACAGATACGCAGTATTTT.